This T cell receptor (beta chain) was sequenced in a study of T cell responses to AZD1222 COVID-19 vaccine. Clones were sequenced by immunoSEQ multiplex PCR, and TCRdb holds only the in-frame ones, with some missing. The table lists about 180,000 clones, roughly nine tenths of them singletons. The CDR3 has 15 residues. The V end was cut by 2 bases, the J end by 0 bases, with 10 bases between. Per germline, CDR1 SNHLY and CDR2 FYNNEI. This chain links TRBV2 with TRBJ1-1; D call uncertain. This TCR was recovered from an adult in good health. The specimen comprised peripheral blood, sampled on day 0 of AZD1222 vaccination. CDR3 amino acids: CASSEQHRMNTEAFF. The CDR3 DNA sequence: TGTGCCAGCAGTGAACAGCACAGAATGAACACTGAAGCTTTCTTT.